This T cell receptor (beta chain) was sequenced during a study of T cell repertoires in cytomegalovirus infection. MiXCR, run by TCRdb on the reads, gives a single entry per CDR3 protein. This repertoire shows 310,000 or so distinct CDR3 sequences, approximately 25% found once; its top ten account for more than 10%. The table lists this clonotype with a few counts. Its specificity is unknown. Germline V gene data show CDR1 as MNHNS and CDR2 as SASEGT. The CDR3 is 16 residues long. The J segment lost 4 bases and the V segment lost 6 bases, leaving 12 bases of the junction unmatched. The chain uses TRBV6-1 and TRBJ1-1; 9 positions match TRBD1. The material was cultured PBMCs, obtained from culture after CMV antigen stimulation. The source is a human donor in good health (CMV status not recorded). Some clones in this sample may be carry-over from other donors' samples. CDR3 protein: CASSRRTGVSVTEAFF. The CDR3 nucleotides read TGTGCCAGCAGCCGGAGGACAGGGGTATCGGTCACTGAAGCTTTCTTT.